This T cell receptor (beta chain) was sequenced in a study of blood T cell repertoires in COVID-19. Study information: Whether acute or convalescent, the COVID-19 samples came from the United States, Italy and Spain.

This clone turned up a few times. Other DNA sequences of this sample code for an identical CDR3. The protocol was immunoSEQ multiplex PCR, while the TCRdb copy is restricted to in-frame clones and leaves out a portion. The sample contains approximately 90,000 clones, approximately 85% of which appear only once. The CDR3 is 14 amino acids. Trimming removed 1 base from V and 0 bases from J, with 7 bases in between. Germline V lookup: CDR1 SGHNT, CDR2 YYREEE (reference sequence). The sequencing sample was made of peripheral blood. The chain carries TRBV5-4 and TRBJ1-1, with no clear D. The receptor comes from a man in his sixties with acute or convalescent COVID-19. DNA for the CDR3: TGTGCCAGCAGCTTGCCAGGTTTGAACACTGAAGCTTTCTTT. It specifies CASSLPGLNTEAFF.